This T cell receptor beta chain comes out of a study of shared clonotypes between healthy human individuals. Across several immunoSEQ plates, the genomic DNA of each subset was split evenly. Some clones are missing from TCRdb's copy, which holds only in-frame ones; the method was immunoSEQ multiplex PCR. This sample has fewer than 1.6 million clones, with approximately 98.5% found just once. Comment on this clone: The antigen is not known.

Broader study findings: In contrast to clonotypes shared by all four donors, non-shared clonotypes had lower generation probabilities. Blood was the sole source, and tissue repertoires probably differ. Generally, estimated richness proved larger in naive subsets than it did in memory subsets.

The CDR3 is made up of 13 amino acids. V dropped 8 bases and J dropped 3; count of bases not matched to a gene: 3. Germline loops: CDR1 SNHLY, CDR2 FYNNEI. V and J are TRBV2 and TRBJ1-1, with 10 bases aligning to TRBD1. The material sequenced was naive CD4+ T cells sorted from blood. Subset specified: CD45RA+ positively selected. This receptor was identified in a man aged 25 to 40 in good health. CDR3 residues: CASGGTGDTEAFF. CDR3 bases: TGTGCCAGCGGGGGGACAGGGGACACTGAAGCTTTCTTT.